The TCR beta chain described here comes from a study of CD8 T cells in Susac syndrome. Sequencing targeted TCR beta in T cells from blood (CD8+ and CD4+). RNA in amounts of about 0.5 to 1 ug was reverse transcribed with random hexamers. Amplification of TCR beta CDR3 across 54 Vbeta and 13 Jbeta was performed with immunoSEQ multiplex PCR. From the immunoSEQ multiplex PCR reads, TCRdb called clonotypes with MiXCR, one entry per CDR3 protein. In the table there are about 180,000 distinct CDR3 sequences, roughly 94% of which are singletons. Germline V gene sequence: CDR1 MNHNY, CDR2 SVGAGI (reference sequence). The V end was cut by 0 bases, the J end by 6 bases, with 12 bases between. The CDR3 totals 15 residues.

Sequenced material: CD4+ T cells from PBMCs. V gene TRBV6-6 combines with J gene TRBJ1-5; TRBD1 might be the D (5 bases). The clonotype was recovered from a human donor with Susac syndrome. CDR3 nucleotide sequence: TGTGCCAGCAGTTACTCTCAGGGATCGAGTCAGCCCCAGCATTTT. This encodes CASSYSQGSSQPQHF.